These 19 T cell receptor beta chains originate from one sample sequenced in a study of T cells in Graves' hyperthyroidism and ophthalmopathy. Amplification of TCR beta CDR3 regions used RNA as the template. When the TCR CDR3 underwent first-round RT-PCR, the HTBI primer set was used. MiXCR was run by TCRdb on the multiplex PCR reads, yielding one entry per CDR3 protein. This table holds fewer than 650,000 distinct CDR3 sequences, around 15% found once. Material for sequencing was blood. The receptors originated from a woman aged 40 to 50 with Graves' hyperthyroidism.

This clonotype was found many times. The rearrangement joins TRBV28 to TRBJ1-1; the match to TRBD1 covers 7 bases. The length of the CDR3 is 13 residues. V was pared by 6 bases and J by 3 bases, with 4 bases of the junction left unmatched. Germline CDR1 is MDHEN and CDR2 is SYDVKM. For the CDR3, the DNA is TGTGCCAGCAGAGACAGGGAGGACACTGAAGCTTTCTTT. It codes for CASRDREDTEAFF.

This clonotype showed up many times. The V call is TRBV20-1, the J call TRBJ2-3, with 8 nucleotides matching TRBD2. Germline V gene lookup returns CDR1 DFQATT and CDR2 SNEGSKA (reference sequence). Trimming at V came to 0 bases and at J to 5 bases, leaving 7 bases not matched to a gene. The CDR3 is made up of 15 amino acids. CDR3 in amino acids: CSARDPGGAIDTQYF. The CDR3, as DNA: TGCAGTGCTAGAGACCCGGGGGGGGCAATAGATACGCAGTATTTT.

This clonotype showed up many times. The chain has TRBV11-2 and TRBJ1-4; TRBD1 aligns across 7 bases. Trimming removed 5 bases from V and 8 bases from J; junction bases left unmatched: 11. The CDR3 is made up of 15 amino acids. In germline, CDR1 is SGHAT, CDR2 FQNNGV. The CDR3 DNA reads as TGTGCCAGCAGCCCCGGGGAGCAGGGGGGGGAAAAACTGTTTTTT. It specifies CASSPGEQGGEKLFF.

This clonotype was detected many times. The chain uses TRBV30 and TRBJ1-5; D unresolved. Trimming removed 1 base from V and 4 bases from J, with 5 bases in between. Germline V gene data show CDR1 as GTSNPN and CDR2 as SVGIG (reference sequence). CDR3 length: 12 residues. CDR3 in DNA: TGTGCCTGGAGTGGGGTTAATCAGCCCCAGCATTTT. Its translation is CAWSGVNQPQHF.

This clonotype was seen a handful of times. The chain is built from TRBV6-1 and TRBJ1-5; possibly TRBD1 for D (6 bases). Germline V lookup: CDR1 MNHNS, CDR2 SASEGT. This CDR3 spans 14 amino acids. V was shortened by 5 bases and J by 6 bases, with 14 bases between the two germline ends. This chain's CDR3 is CASSYTGSGQPQHF. The CDR3, as DNA: TGTGCCAGCAGTTATACAGGGTCGGGTCAGCCCCAGCATTTT.

This clonotype was observed many times. V is TRBV20-1 and J is TRBJ2-7; perhaps TRBD2 as D (5 bases). Germline V gene lookup returns CDR1 DFQATT and CDR2 SNEGSKA (reference sequence). This CDR3 contains 14 residues. With 0 bases removed from V and 3 bases from J, the gap between germline ends came to 12 bases. The CDR3 loop reads CSAREAGLGYEQYF. The CDR3 coding sequence is TGCAGTGCTAGAGAGGCGGGCCTGGGCTACGAGCAGTACTTC.

This clonotype has at least ten counts. The CDR3 spells CASSSRLTAKYEQYF. The CDR3 DNA is TGTGCCAGCAGCTCCCGGTTGACAGCAAAGTACGAGCAGTACTTC. This chain uses TRBV28 with TRBJ2-7; D might be TRBD1 (5 bases). Deletions cut 6 bases from V and 4 bases from J, with 19 bases between. The CDR3 is made up of 15 amino acids. CDR1 and CDR2 (germline): MDHEN, SYDVKM. Together with reference TRBV28 and TRBJ2-7, the CDR3 gives the full variable domain: DVKVTQSSRYLVKRTGEKVFLECVQDMDHENMFWYRQDPGLGLRLIYFSYDVKMKEKGDIPEGYSVSREKKERFSLILESASTNQTSMYLCASSSRLTAKYEQYFGPGTRLTVT.

In its sample, this clonotype was seen many times. This chain joins TRBV18 and TRBJ1-6; D not resolved. Trimming cost V 3 bases and J 7 bases, with 10 bases left between them. This CDR3 is 14 amino acids long. The germline CDR1 and CDR2 sequences are KGHSH and LQKENI. The CDR3 sequence: CASSPVGVNSPLHF. CDR3 coding DNA: TGTGCCAGCTCACCCGTCGGGGTCAATTCACCCCTCCACTTT. The whole variable domain, remainder taken from reference TRBV18 and TRBJ1-6, is NAGVMQNPRHLVRRRGQEARLRCSPMKGHSHVYWYRQLPEEGLKFMVYLQKENIIDESGMPKERFSAEFPKEGPSILRIQQVVRGDSAAYFCASSPVGVNSPLHFGNGTRLTVT.

This clonotype showed up many times. The rearrangement links TRBV27 to TRBJ1-1; D not certain. Trimming stripped 7 bases from V and 8 bases from J, with 14 bases between. CDR3 size: 12 residues. The germline gives CDR1 MNHEY, CDR2 SMNVEV (reference sequence). The CDR3, as DNA: TGTGCCAGCAAACTGGCGGGGTCCGAAGCTTTCTTT. Translating it yields CASKLAGSEAFF.

There are many counts of this clonotype. The J gene is TRBJ2-7, the V gene TRBV12-3 or TRBV12-4, with a tentative D call TRBD1 (6 bases). This CDR3 is built from 14 residues. The germline V and J ends were trimmed by 3 bases and 3 bases, with 12 bases remaining between them. CDR3 bases: TGTGCCAGCAGTTTGGGCCCAGGGGACTACGAGCAGTACTTC. Translated: CASSLGPGDYEQYF.

The rearrangement links TRBV12-3 or TRBV12-4 to TRBJ1-3, with D hard to call. The CDR3 is 11 residues long. Deletions cut 3 bases from V and 8 bases from J, with 5 bases between. In nucleotides, the CDR3 is TGTGCCAGCAGTTTCGCGGACACCATATATTTT. It yields the protein CASSFADTIYF.

This clonotype has ten or more counts. The chain has TRBV19 and TRBJ1-1; no definite D call. With 4 bases removed from V and 0 bases from J, the gap between germline ends came to 12 bases. CDR3 length equals 15 residues. The germline gives CDR1 LNHDA, CDR2 SQIVND (reference sequence). Here the CDR3 reads CASSKADSLNTEAFF. DNA of the CDR3: TGTGCCAGTAGTAAGGCGGACTCCCTGAACACTGAAGCTTTCTTT.

This clonotype turned up a few times. The chain has TRBV18 and TRBJ2-7, with TRBD2 as a possible D gene (6 bases). The CDR3 loop spans 14 amino acids. Trimming left V 3 bases short and J 4 bases short, with 13 bases between. The V gene's germline CDR1 is KGHSH and CDR2 LQKENI. The CDR3 bases are TGTGCCAGCTCACCGGGCGGGAAAGGGTACGAGCAGTACTTC. Its translation: CASSPGGKGYEQYF.

This clonotype was seen repeatedly, ten times or more. This chain links TRBV6-4 with TRBJ1-2, with 8 nucleotides matching TRBD1. V trimming: 6 bases; J trimming: 4 bases; junction bases outside the gene matches: 13. CDR1 is MRHNA and CDR2 is SNTAGT in the germline V gene. The CDR3 totals 16 residues. This CDR3 reads CASRPYQGASVYGYTF. CDR3 bases: TGTGCCAGCAGACCCTATCAGGGGGCCTCCGTCTATGGCTACACCTTC.

As DNA, the CDR3 is TGTGCCAGCTCGAGTGGAAACGGTATAGCCACAAATGAAAAACTGTTTTTT. Translation: CASSSGNGIATNEKLFF. This chain links TRBV18 with TRBJ1-4; D is uncertain. Trimming removed 6 bases from V and 5 bases from J, with 22 bases in between. The germline V gene has CDR1 KGHSH and CDR2 LQKENI. CDR3 length: 17 residues.

This clonotype was recorded many times. This chain joins TRBV5-1 and TRBJ2-1; possible D gene TRBD2, 6 bases. The V gene's germline CDR1 is SGHRS and CDR2 YFSETQ. This CDR3 has 14 residues. Trimming pared 4 bases from V and 7 bases from J, leaving 15 bases between. In DNA, the CDR3 is TGCGCCAGCAGCATTCCTTCGGCGGGGAATGAGCAGTTCTTC. Protein: CASSIPSAGNEQFF.

About this clonotype itself: A much larger clone is a single base away; this may be a read error. The chain joins TRBV20-1 to TRBJ2-1, with 9 nucleotides matching TRBD1. The J call may be mistaken, given a closer DNA end match to TRBJ2-7. This CDR3 spans 13 amino acids. The germline V gene has CDR1 DFQATT and CDR2 SNEGSKA (reference sequence). The chain's CDR3 is CSVDGTGYNEQYF. The CDR3 DNA sequence: TGCAGCGTTGACGGGACAGGGTACAATGAGCAGTACTTC.

In this sample, this clonotype turned up many times. The chain links TRBV27 to TRBJ1-5; the D is unclear. Germline V gene lookup returns CDR1 MNHEY and CDR2 SMNVEV (reference sequence). There are 14 residues in the CDR3. The V end was cut by 5 bases, the J end by 5 bases, with 13 bases between. The CDR3 sequence: CASSNAWPDQPQHF. As DNA, the CDR3 is TGTGCCAGCAGTAACGCCTGGCCTGATCAGCCCCAGCATTTT.

The sample holds many counts of this clonotype. J is TRBJ2-3 and V is TRBV27, with D unresolved. Looked up from germline, CDR1 is MNHEY and CDR2 is SMNVEV (reference sequence). V was trimmed by 2 bases and J by 0 bases, leaving 6 bases between them. The CDR3 has 14 amino acids. The CDR3 sequence: CASSLGWSTDTQYF. CDR3 nucleotide sequence: TGTGCCAGCAGTTTAGGTTGGAGCACAGATACGCAGTATTTT.